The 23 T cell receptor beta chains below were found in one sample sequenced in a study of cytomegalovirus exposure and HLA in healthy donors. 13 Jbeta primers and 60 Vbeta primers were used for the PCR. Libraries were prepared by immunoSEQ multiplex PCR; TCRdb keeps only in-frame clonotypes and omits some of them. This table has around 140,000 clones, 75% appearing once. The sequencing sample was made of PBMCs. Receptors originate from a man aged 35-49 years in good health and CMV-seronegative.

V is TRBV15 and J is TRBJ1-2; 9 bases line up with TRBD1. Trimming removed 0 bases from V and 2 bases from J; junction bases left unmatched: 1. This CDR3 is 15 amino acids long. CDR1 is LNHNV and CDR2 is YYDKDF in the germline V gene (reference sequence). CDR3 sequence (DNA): TGTGCCACCAGCAGAGAAGACAGGGGGAACTATGGCTACACCTTC. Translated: CATSREDRGNYGYTF. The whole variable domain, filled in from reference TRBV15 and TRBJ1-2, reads DAMVIQNPRYQVTQFGKPVTLSCSQTLNHNVMYWYQQKSSQAPKLLFHYYDKDFNNEADTPDNFQSRRPNTSFCFLDIRSPGLGDTAMYLCATSREDRGNYGYTFGSGTRLTVV.

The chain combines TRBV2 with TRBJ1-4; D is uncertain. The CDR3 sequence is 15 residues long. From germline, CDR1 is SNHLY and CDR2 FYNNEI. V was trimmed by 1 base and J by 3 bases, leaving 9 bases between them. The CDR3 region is CASSEDSKANEKLFF. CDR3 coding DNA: TGTGCCAGCAGTGAAGATAGCAAGGCTAATGAAAAACTGTTTTTT.

CDR3 in amino acids: CASSTDRGDTEAFF. The CDR3 DNA is TGTGCCAGTAGTACGGACAGGGGGGACACTGAAGCTTTCTTT. The chain employs TRBV19 and TRBJ1-1, with 10 nucleotides matching TRBD1. V lost 4 bases to trimming and J lost 3 bases; unmatched junction nucleotides: 2. In germline, CDR1 is LNHDA, CDR2 SQIVND (reference sequence). The CDR3 is made up of 14 amino acids.

The chain's CDR3 is CASSSIGEGVPGYTF. CDR3 coding DNA: TGTGCCAGCAGTTCGATAGGGGAGGGGGTCCCAGGCTACACCTTC. The J gene is TRBJ1-2, the V gene TRBV25-1; weak D call: TRBD1 (6 bases). Trimming shortened V by 5 bases and J by 8 bases, and 21 bases separated the two germline ends. This CDR3 spans 15 amino acids. Germline V gene lookup returns CDR1 MGHDK and CDR2 SYGVNS.

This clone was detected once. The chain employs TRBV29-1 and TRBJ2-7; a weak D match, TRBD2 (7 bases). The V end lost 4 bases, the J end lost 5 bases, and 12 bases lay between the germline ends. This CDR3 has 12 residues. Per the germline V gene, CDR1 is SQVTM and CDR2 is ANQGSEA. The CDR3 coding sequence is TGCAGCGTTGTCGGGGGGCTACACGAGCAGTACTTC. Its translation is CSVVGGLHEQYF.

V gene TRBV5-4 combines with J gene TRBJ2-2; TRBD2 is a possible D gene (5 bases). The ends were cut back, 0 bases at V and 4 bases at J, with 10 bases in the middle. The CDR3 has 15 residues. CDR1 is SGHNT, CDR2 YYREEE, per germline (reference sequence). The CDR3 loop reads CASSLVFEGTGELFF. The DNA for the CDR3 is TGTGCCAGCAGCTTGGTGTTCGAGGGCACCGGGGAGCTGTTTTTT.

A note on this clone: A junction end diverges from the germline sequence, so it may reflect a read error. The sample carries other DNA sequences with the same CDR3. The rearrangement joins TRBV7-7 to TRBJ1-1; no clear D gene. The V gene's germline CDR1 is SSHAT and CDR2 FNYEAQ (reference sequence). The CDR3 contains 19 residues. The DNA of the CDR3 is TGTGCCAGCATCAATCCCTCCGGCTCGGGTGAAGGAATGAACACCGAAGCTTTCTTT. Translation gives CASINPSGSGEGMNTEAFF. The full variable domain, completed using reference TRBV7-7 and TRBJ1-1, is GAGVSQSPRYKVTKRGQDVTLRCDPISSHATLYWYQQALGQGPEFLTYFNYEAQPDKSGLPSDRFSAERPEGSISTLTIQRTEQRDSAMYRCASINPSGSGEGMNTEAFFGQGTRLTVV.

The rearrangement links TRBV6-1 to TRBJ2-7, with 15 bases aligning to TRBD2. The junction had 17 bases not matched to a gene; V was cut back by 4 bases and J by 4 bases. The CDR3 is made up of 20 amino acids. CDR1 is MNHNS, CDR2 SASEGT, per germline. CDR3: CASSGSGLAGGPYDLYEQYF. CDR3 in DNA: TGTGCCAGCAGTGGATCTGGACTAGCGGGGGGGCCTTATGACCTTTACGAGCAGTACTTC.

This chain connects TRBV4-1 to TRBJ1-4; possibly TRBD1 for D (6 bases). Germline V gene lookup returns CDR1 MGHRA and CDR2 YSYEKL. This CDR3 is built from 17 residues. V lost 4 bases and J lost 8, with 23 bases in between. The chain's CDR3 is CASSLRWGGGEREKLFF. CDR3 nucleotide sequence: TGCGCCAGCAGCCTACGTTGGGGAGGGGGGGAACGAGAAAAACTGTTTTTT.

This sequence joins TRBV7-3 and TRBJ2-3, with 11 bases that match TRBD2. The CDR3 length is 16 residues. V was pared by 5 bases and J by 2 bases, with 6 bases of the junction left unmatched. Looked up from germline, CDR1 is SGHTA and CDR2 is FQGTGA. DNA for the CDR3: TGTGCCAGCAGCCTGACTAGCGGGGAGTACACAGATACGCAGTATTTT. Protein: CASSLTSGEYTDTQYF.

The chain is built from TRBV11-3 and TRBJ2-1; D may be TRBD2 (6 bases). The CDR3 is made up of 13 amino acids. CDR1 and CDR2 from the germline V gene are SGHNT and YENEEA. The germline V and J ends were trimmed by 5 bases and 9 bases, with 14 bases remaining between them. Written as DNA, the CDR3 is TGTGCCAGCAGCCCCCCCCTGGGAGGTGAGCAGTTCTTC. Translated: CASSPPLGGEQFF.

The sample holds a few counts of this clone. The CDR3, as DNA: TGTGCCAGCAGGACTACAGGGGGCGGTCAGCCCCAGCATTTT. Protein: CASRTTGGGQPQHF. The chain joins TRBV6-5 to TRBJ1-5; 9 bases fit TRBD1. The CDR3 loop spans 14 amino acids. CDR1 and CDR2 (germline): MNHEY, SVGAGI. V was clipped by 6 bases and J by 6 bases; unmatched bases: 6.

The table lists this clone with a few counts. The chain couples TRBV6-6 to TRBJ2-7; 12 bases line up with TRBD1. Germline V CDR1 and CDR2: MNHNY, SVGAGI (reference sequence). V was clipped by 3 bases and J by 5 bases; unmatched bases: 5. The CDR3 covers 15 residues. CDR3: CASSYPGQGADEQYF. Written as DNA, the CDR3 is TGTGCCAGCAGTTATCCGGGACAGGGGGCCGACGAGCAGTACTTC.

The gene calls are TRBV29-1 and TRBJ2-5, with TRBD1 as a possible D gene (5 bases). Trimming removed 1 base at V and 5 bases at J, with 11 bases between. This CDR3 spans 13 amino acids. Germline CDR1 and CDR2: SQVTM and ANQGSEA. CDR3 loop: CSVEGQNTETQYF. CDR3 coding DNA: TGCAGCGTTGAAGGACAGAATACTGAGACCCAGTACTTC.

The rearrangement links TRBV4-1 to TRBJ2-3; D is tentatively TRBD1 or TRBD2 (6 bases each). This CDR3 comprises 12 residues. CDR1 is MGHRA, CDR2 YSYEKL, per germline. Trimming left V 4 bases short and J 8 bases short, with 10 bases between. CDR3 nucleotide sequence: TGCGCCAGCAGCCGAGAGGGGGGTACGCAGTATTTT. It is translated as CASSREGGTQYF.

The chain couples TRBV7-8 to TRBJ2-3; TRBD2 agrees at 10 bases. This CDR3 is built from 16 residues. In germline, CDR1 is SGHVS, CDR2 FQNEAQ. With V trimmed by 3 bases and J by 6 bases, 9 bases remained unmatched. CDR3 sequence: CASSFRVAGGEDTQYF. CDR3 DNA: TGTGCCAGCAGCTTTCGGGTAGCGGGGGGTGAGGATACGCAGTATTTT.

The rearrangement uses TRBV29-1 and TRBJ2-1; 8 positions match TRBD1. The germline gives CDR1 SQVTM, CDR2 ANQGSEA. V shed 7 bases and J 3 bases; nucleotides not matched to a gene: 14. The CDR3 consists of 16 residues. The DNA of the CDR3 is TGCAGCGGTATTGGAGGGGGACAGGCTTACTACAATGAGCAGTTCTTC. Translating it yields CSGIGGGQAYYNEQFF.

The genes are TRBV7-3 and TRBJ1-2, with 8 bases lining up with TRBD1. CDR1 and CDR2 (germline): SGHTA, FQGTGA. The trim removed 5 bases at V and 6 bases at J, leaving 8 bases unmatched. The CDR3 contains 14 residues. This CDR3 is CASSATGGDDGYTF. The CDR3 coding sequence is TGTGCCAGCAGCGCCACAGGGGGGGACGATGGCTACACCTTC.

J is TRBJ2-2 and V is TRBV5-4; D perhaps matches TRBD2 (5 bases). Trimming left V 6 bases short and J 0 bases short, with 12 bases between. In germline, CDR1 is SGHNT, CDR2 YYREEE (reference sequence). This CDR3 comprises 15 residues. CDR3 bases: TGTGCCAGCACCTCAGGAGGCGCGAACACCGGGGAGCTGTTTTTT. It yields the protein CASTSGGANTGELFF.

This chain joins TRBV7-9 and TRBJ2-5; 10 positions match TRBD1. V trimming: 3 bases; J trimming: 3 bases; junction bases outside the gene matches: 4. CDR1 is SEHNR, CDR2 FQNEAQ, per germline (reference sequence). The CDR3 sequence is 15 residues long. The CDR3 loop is CASSLGQGLKETQYF. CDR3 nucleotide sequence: TGTGCCAGCAGCTTGGGACAGGGGTTAAAAGAGACCCAGTACTTC.

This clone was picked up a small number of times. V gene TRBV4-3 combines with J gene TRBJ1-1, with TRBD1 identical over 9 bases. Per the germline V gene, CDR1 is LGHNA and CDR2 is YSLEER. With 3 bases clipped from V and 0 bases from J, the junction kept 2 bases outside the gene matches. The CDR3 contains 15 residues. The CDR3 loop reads CASSQGTGLNTEAFF. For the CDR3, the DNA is TGCGCCAGCAGCCAGGGGACAGGGCTGAACACTGAAGCTTTCTTT.

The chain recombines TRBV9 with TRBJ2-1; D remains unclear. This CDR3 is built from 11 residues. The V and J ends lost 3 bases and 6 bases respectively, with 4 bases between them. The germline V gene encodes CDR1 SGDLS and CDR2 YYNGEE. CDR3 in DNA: TGTGCCAGCAGCGCTAGCAATGAGCAGTTCTTC. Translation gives CASSASNEQFF. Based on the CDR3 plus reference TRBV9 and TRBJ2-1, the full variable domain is DSGVTQTPKHLITATGQRVTLRCSPRSGDLSVYWYQQSLDQGLQFLIQYYNGEERAKGNILERFSAQQFPDLHSELNLSSLELGDSALYFCASSASNEQFFGPGTRLTVL.

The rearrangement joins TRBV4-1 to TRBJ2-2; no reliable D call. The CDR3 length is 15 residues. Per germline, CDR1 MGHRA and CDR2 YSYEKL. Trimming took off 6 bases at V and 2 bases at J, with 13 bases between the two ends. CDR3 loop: CASSAGSVNTGELFF. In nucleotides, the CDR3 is TGCGCCAGCAGTGCCGGGTCGGTTAACACCGGGGAGCTGTTTTTT.